This entry is about one TCR beta chain. Its target is unknown. TCRdb re-analysed the RACE reads in MiXCR, keeping a single row per CDR3 protein. The table has 90,000 to 120,000 distinct CDR3 sequences, about 10% seen once. The data stem from a study of human T cells and chemical hapten exposure. Study overall: Donors were sensitized with 2% DPC on the upper inner arm. Study-wide points: There were significantly more large CDR3 similarity clusters among expanded TCRs than among controls.

Noted time point: patch test 1, 2 weeks after DPC sensitization. The treatment was: therapeutic diphenylcyclopropenone sensitization with weekly scalp DPC. The CDR3 consists of 16 residues. The J segment lost 2 bases and the V segment lost 2 bases, leaving 7 bases of the junction unmatched. Germline V gene sequence: CDR1 MGHDK, CDR2 SYGVNS. This TCR was recovered from a woman aged 35 to 49 with alopecia areata. Some clones in this sample may be carry-over from other donors' samples. The specimen was whole blood, collected in connection with sensitization to the hapten diphenylcyclopropenone (DPC). This rearrangement joins TRBV25-1 to TRBJ2-7; 9 nucleotides align to TRBD1. The CDR3 DNA follows: TGTGCCAGCAGTGAAGCTCGGGGGGACAGGGCCTACGAGCAGTACTTC. Translated, it gives CASSEARGDRAYEQYF.